A single T cell receptor (beta chain) is shown here with its context. The sample belongs to a study of post-analysis software for immune sequencing data. The authors incorporated unique molecular identifiers into the TCR beta cDNA libraries. cDNA molecules numbering about 490,000 came from around 0.96 to 9.9 million T cells. TCRdb redid the calling of the PCR reads with MiXCR, one entry per CDR3 protein. The repertoire holds 820,000 or so distinct CDR3 sequences, with under 70% as singletons. The sequenced material came from blood. The sequence came from a girl between 5 and 17 years old with multiple sclerosis.

The CDR3 here is CASSQGIGGGEGQTRVQYF. Written as DNA, the CDR3 is TGCGCCAGCAGCCAAGGGATAGGAGGAGGGGAGGGCCAAACCCGCGTTCAGTACTTC. This chain joins TRBV4-1 and TRBJ2-4; 7 bases agree with TRBD2. The CDR3 is 19 residues long. Unmatched junction bases numbered 23, after V lost 1 base and J lost 11 bases. Germline loops: CDR1 MGHRA, CDR2 YSYEKL.